The 14 T cell receptor beta chains in this list originate from one sample, sequenced in a study of blood T cell repertoires in COVID-19. Generated by immunoSEQ multiplex PCR, the TCRdb table keeps only in-frame clones and is missing some. This sample has 130,000 to 150,000 clones, with approximately 89% found just once. Sequences were obtained from peripheral blood. The receptors were gathered from a woman aged 45 to 65 with acute or convalescent COVID-19.

The chain has TRBV5-6 and TRBJ2-7; D might be TRBD2 (6 bases). In germline, CDR1 is SGHDT, CDR2 YYEEEE. V was pared by 2 bases and J by 0 bases, with 12 bases between. The CDR3 totals 15 residues. CDR3 sequence reads: CASSLPSVSSYEQYF. CDR3 coding DNA: TGTGCCAGCAGCTTACCTAGCGTTAGCTCCTACGAGCAGTACTTC.

V gene TRBV2 combines with J gene TRBJ2-3; weak D call: TRBD1 (7 bases). CDR1 SNHLY and CDR2 FYNNEI come from the germline V gene. Trimming left V 6 bases short and J 0 bases short, with 19 bases between. There are 17 residues in the CDR3. The DNA of the CDR3 is TGTGCCAGCAGGGATAACTTGCGGGACAGAAGCACAGATACGCAGTATTTT. Its translation is CASRDNLRDRSTDTQYF.

The chain links TRBV27 to TRBJ1-2; a weak D match, TRBD1 (5 bases). V lost 5 bases and J 4 bases, leaving 14 bases between the germline ends. The germline CDR1 and CDR2 sequences are MNHEY and SMNVEV (reference sequence). The CDR3 spans 14 residues. The CDR3 region is CASSPYQGSYGYTF. The CDR3, as DNA: TGTGCCAGCAGTCCCTACCAGGGTAGCTATGGCTACACCTTC.

This sequence joins TRBV27 and TRBJ2-2, with D possibly TRBD1 on 6 matching bases. Between the trimmed V and J ends, which lost 3 bases and 4 bases, there was a span of 12 bases. The CDR3 consists of 15 residues. The V gene's germline CDR1 is MNHEY and CDR2 SMNVEV (reference sequence). CDR3 sequence: CASSFTRGPTGELFF. The CDR3 DNA follows: TGTGCCAGCAGTTTCACCAGGGGACCCACCGGGGAGCTGTTTTTT.

V gene TRBV14 combines with J gene TRBJ1-1; no firm D call. Germline V gene lookup returns CDR1 SGHDN and CDR2 FVKESK. The CDR3 is 14 amino acids. V was trimmed by 4 bases and J by 1 base, leaving 10 bases between them. In DNA, the CDR3 is TGTGCCAGCAGCCTCAGGTTGGGGAACACTGAAGCTTTCTTT. The encoded protein is CASSLRLGNTEAFF.

The genes are TRBV11-2 and TRBJ2-2; D gene ambiguous. Deletions cut 1 base from V and 5 bases from J, with 5 bases between. This CDR3 is 13 amino acids long. Germline V gene data show CDR1 as SGHAT and CDR2 as FQNNGV. DNA for the CDR3: TGTGCCAGCAGCTTAGGCGTGACCGGGGAGCTGTTTTTT. It is translated as CASSLGVTGELFF.

In this sample, this clone turned up a few times. The J gene is TRBJ1-6, the V gene TRBV7-2; TRBD1 agrees at 8 bases. This CDR3 has 16 amino acids. Trimming took 1 base from V and 8 from J; bases not matched to a gene: 7. The V gene's germline CDR1 is SGHTA and CDR2 FQGNSA. The CDR3 DNA is TGTGCCAGCAGCTTAGTGTCAGGGGGCAGGGATTCACCCCTCCACTTT. Its protein is CASSLVSGGRDSPLHF.

The chain uses TRBV9 and TRBJ2-7, with D perhaps matching TRBD2 (5 bases). V shed 4 bases and J shed 4 bases, with 12 bases lying between them. This CDR3 spans 13 amino acids. Germline CDR1 is SGDLS and CDR2 is YYNGEE. The CDR3 nucleotides read TGTGCCAGCAGCCCCGGTGAGGGTTACGAGCAGTACTTC. This sequence encodes CASSPGEGYEQYF.

The V gene is TRBV4-2, the J gene TRBJ1-2, with D tentatively TRBD1 (5 bases). The CDR3 runs to 16 residues. Trimming shortened V by 0 bases and J by 4 bases, and 15 bases separated the two germline ends. CDR1 and CDR2 from the germline V gene are LGHNA and YNFKEQ. The CDR3: CASSQDPGGTSYGYTF. As DNA, the CDR3 is TGTGCCAGCAGCCAAGACCCTGGGGGGACCTCCTATGGCTACACCTTC.

This chain connects TRBV29-1 to TRBJ2-5; TRBD1 matches at 9 bases. Germline loops: CDR1 SQVTM, CDR2 ANQGSEA. There are 17 residues in the CDR3. Trimming cost V 0 bases and J 2 bases; bases outside gene matches: 10. Here the CDR3 reads CSVEEGQGTRGQETQYF. The CDR3 DNA is TGCAGCGTTGAAGAGGGACAGGGTACGAGAGGGCAAGAGACCCAGTACTTC.

In this sample, this clone turned up once. The chain uses TRBV7-8 and TRBJ1-4; maybe TRBD1 (6 bases). The germline CDR1 and CDR2 sequences are SGHVS and FQNEAQ. CDR3 length: 15 residues. V lost 2 bases, J lost 5 bases, and 12 bases lay in between. CDR3 in DNA: TGTGCCAGCAGCTTACTGGGACAACCAAATGAAAAACTGTTTTTT. This translates into CASSLLGQPNEKLFF.

This chain uses TRBV5-4 with TRBJ2-3; 11 positions agree with TRBD1. J lost 6 bases, V lost 4 bases, and 7 bases had no gene match. Germline V gene data show CDR1 as SGHNT and CDR2 as YYREEE (reference sequence). The CDR3 contains 15 residues. CDR3 sequence reads: CASSRAGQGVDTQYF. The DNA of the CDR3 is TGTGCCAGCAGCCGGGCGGGACAGGGGGTCGATACGCAGTATTTT. Full variable domain (outside the CDR3, taken from reference TRBV5-4 and TRBJ2-3): ETGVTQSPTHLIKTRGQQVTLRCSSQSGHNTVSWYQQALGQGPQFIFQYYREEENGRGNFPPRFSGLQFPNYSSELNVNALELDDSALYLCASSRAGQGVDTQYFGPGTRLTVL.

The CDR3 DNA reads as TGTGCCAGCTCTGACAGGTCAAGGCAGCCCCAGCATTTT. Protein product: CASSDRSRQPQHF. This chain uses TRBV18 with TRBJ1-5; D is perhaps TRBD1 (6 bases). From germline, CDR1 is KGHSH and CDR2 LQKENI. The CDR3 is made up of 13 amino acids. Deletions cut 6 bases from V and 7 bases from J, with 13 bases between.

The V and J genes are TRBV4-1 and TRBJ2-5; maybe TRBD2 (5 bases). The CDR3 is made up of 12 amino acids. V lost 0 bases and J lost 7, with 6 bases in between. In germline, CDR1 is MGHRA, CDR2 YSYEKL. This CDR3 reads CASSQDSATQYF. The CDR3 DNA sequence: TGCGCCAGCAGCCAAGATAGCGCGACCCAGTACTTC.